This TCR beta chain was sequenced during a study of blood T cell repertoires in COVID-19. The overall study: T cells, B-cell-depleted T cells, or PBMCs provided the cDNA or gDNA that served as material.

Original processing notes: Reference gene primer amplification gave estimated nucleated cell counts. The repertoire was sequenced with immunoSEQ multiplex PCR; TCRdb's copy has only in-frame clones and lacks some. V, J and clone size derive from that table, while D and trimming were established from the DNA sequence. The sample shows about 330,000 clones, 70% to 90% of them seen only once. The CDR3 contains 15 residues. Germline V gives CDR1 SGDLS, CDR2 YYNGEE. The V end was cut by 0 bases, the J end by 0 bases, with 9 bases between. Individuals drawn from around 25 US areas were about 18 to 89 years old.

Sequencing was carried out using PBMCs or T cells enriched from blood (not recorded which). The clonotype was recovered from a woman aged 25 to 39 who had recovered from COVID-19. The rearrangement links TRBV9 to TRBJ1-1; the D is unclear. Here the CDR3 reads CASSVGALMNTEAFF. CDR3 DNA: TGTGCCAGCAGCGTAGGGGCGCTTATGAACACTGAAGCTTTCTTT. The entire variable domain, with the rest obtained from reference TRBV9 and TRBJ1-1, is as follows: DSGVTQTPKHLITATGQRVTLRCSPRSGDLSVYWYQQSLDQGLQFLIQYYNGEERAKGNILERFSAQQFPDLHSELNLSSLELGDSALYFCASSVGALMNTEAFFGQGTRLTVV.